The source of this TCR beta chain is a study of blood T cells in healthy people across ages. Primed by a sample-barcoded 5' primer and a J-beta primer mix, a second PCR proceeded for 7 to 11 cycles. TCRdb re-derived calls from the 5' RACE reads in MiXCR, one entry per CDR3 protein. The sample has approximately 800,000 distinct CDR3 sequences, about half seen once. This clonotype was obtained from an elderly man in good health. Material: blood.

CDR3 amino acids: CSGRDFSSYNELLYEQFF. CDR3 nucleotide sequence: TGCAGCGGAAGAGACTTTAGCTCCTACAATGAGCTTCTTTATGAGCAGTTCTTC. The chain carries TRBV29-1 and TRBJ2-1, with D uncertain. CDR1 is SQVTM and CDR2 is ANQGSEA in the germline V gene. The CDR3 runs to 18 residues. V lost 7 bases and J lost 8, with 33 bases in between.